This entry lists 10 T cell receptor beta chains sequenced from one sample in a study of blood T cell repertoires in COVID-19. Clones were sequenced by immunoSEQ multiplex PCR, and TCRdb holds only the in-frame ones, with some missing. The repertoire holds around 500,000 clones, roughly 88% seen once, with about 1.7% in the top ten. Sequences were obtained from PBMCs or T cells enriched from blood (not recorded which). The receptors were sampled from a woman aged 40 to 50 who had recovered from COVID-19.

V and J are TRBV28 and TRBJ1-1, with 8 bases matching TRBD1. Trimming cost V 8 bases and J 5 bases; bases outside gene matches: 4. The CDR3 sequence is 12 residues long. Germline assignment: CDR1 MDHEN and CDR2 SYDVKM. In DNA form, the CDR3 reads TGTGCCAGCGTGACAGGGGTAACTGAAGCTTTCTTT. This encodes CASVTGVTEAFF.

CDR3 region: CASSPEGLDYGYTF. CDR3 nucleotides: TGTGCCAGCTCACCAGAGGGATTGGACTATGGCTACACCTTC. This chain joins TRBV18 and TRBJ1-2; unclear D gene. Germline CDR1 reads KGHSH; CDR2 reads LQKENI. The ends were cut back, 2 bases at V and 3 bases at J, with 10 bases in the middle. CDR3 length: 14 amino acids.

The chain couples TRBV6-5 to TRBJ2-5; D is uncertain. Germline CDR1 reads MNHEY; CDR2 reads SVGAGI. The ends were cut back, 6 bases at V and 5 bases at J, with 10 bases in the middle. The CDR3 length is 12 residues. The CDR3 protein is CASSRSGETQYF. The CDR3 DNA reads TGTGCCAGCAGCCGTTCCGGGGAGACCCAGTACTTC.

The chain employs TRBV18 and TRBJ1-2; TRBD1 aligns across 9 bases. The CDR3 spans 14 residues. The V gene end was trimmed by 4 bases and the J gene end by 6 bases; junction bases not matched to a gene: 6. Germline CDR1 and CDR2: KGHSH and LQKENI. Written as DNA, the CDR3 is TGTGCCAGCTCACGGGGACAGGGATCCCATGGCTACACCTTC. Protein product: CASSRGQGSHGYTF.

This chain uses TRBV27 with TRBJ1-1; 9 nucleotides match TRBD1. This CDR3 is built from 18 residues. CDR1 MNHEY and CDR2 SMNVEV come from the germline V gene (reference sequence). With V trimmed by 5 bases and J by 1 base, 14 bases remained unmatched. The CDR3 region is CASSGETSGTGRNTEAFF. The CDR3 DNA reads TGTGCCAGCAGTGGGGAGACATCCGGGACAGGGAGGAACACTGAAGCTTTCTTT.

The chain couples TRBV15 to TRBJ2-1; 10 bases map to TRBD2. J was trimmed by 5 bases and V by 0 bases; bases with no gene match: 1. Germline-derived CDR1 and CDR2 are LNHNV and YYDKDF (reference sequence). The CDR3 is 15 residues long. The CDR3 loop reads CATSRELAGNNEQFF. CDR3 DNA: TGTGCCACCAGCAGAGAACTAGCGGGGAACAATGAGCAGTTCTTC. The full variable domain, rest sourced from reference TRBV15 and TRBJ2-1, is DAMVIQNPRYQVTQFGKPVTLSCSQTLNHNVMYWYQQKSSQAPKLLFHYYDKDFNNEADTPDNFQSRRPNTSFCFLDIRSPGLGDTAMYLCATSRELAGNNEQFFGPGTRLTVL.

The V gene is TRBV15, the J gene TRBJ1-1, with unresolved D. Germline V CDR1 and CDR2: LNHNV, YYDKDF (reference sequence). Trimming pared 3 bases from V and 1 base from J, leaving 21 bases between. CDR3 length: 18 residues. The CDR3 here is CATSRSSRTDFKNTEAFF. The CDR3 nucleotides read TGTGCCACCAGCAGGTCAAGTCGGACTGACTTTAAGAACACTGAAGCTTTCTTT. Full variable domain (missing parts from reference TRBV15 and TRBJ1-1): DAMVIQNPRYQVTQFGKPVTLSCSQTLNHNVMYWYQQKSSQAPKLLFHYYDKDFNNEADTPDNFQSRRPNTSFCFLDIRSPGLGDTAMYLCATSRSSRTDFKNTEAFFGQGTRLTVV.

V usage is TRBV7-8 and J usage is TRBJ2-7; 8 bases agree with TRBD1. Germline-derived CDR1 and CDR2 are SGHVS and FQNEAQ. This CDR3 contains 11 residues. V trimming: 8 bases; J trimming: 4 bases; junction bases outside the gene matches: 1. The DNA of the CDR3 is TGTGCCAGCGGACAGGGATACGAGCAGTACTTC. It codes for CASGQGYEQYF. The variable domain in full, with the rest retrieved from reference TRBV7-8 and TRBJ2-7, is GAGVSQSPRYKVAKRGQDVALRCDPISGHVSLFWYQQALGQGPEFLTYFQNEAQLDKSGLPSDRFFAERPEGSVSTLKIQRTQQEDSAVYLCASGQGYEQYFGPGTRLTVT.

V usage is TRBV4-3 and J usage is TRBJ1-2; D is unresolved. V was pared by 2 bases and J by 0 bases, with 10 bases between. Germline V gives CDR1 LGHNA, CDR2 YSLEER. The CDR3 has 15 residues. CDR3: CASSQILSANYGYTF. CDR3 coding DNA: TGCGCCAGCAGCCAAATCCTCAGTGCTAACTATGGCTACACCTTC.

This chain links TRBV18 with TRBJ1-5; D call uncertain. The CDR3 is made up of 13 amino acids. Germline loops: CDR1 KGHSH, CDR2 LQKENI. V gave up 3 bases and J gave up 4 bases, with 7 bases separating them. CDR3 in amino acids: CASSPPGNQPQHF. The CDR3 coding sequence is TGTGCCAGCTCACCCCCGGGGAATCAGCCCCAGCATTTT.